One and the same sample provided the 14 T cell receptor beta chains below, sequenced in a study of control samples from healthy donors and cancer patients (dated by TCRdb to 2020 to 2022). Preparation of the library involved the immunoSEQ multiplex PCR assay. TCRdb provides this immuneACCESS table in a form limited to in-frame rearrangements. Some clones are lacking; in checked studies, under half of them reflect an unresolved V gene, and why the rest are absent is not known. The sample profile shows approximately 84,000 clones; roughly nine tenths of them were found once. The ten most abundant clones make up around 16% of the sample. Sample: blood. The receptor set was obtained from a man in his thirties or forties in good health.

The chain uses TRBV15 and TRBJ2-7; D perhaps matches TRBD2 (5 bases). Germline V gene lookup returns CDR1 LNHNV and CDR2 YYDKDF (reference sequence). There are 14 residues in the CDR3. Trimming cost V 0 bases and J 7 bases, with 13 bases left between them. The CDR3 reads CATSRDNPGKEQYF. The CDR3 DNA reads TGTGCCACCAGCAGAGATAACCCGGGGAAGGAGCAGTACTTC.

The chain has TRBV6-6 and TRBJ1-1; D remains unclear. This CDR3 has 15 amino acids. V gave up 2 bases and J gave up 5 bases, with 15 bases separating them. The germline V gene encodes CDR1 MNHNY and CDR2 SVGAGI (reference sequence). CDR3 nucleotide sequence: TGTGCCAGCAGTTACGGGCAGACCTCGGGAACTGAAGCTTTCTTT. This translates into CASSYGQTSGTEAFF.

The chain uses TRBV5-1 and TRBJ1-2, with a possible D match to TRBD1 (6 bases). CDR1 SGHRS and CDR2 YFSETQ come from the germline V gene. With 4 bases removed from V and 4 bases from J, the gap between germline ends came to 17 bases. CDR3 length: 15 amino acids. CDR3 sequence (DNA): TGCGCCAGCAGCCCGACAGGCGCTGCAGGCTATGGCTACACCTTC. Translating it yields CASSPTGAAGYGYTF.

The V gene is TRBV6-2 or TRBV6-3, the J gene TRBJ2-7; 8 bases align to TRBD2. Germline CDR1 and CDR2: MNHEY and SVGEGT. Trimming cost V 0 bases and J 2 bases; bases outside gene matches: 6. The CDR3 length is 16 residues. In DNA form, the CDR3 reads TGTGCCAGCAGTTACTCGACGGGTAGCGGGGCCTACGAGCAGTACTTC. The encoded protein is CASSYSTGSGAYEQYF.

The chain has TRBV27 and TRBJ2-7; a weak D match, TRBD2 (5 bases). Trimming shortened V by 5 bases and J by 4 bases, and 18 bases separated the two germline ends. This CDR3 has 15 residues. From germline, CDR1 is MNHEY and CDR2 SMNVEV (reference sequence). The CDR3: CASSPTTLGSYEQYF. The CDR3 nucleotides are TGTGCCAGCAGTCCGACTACTCTGGGGTCGTACGAGCAGTACTTC.

V is TRBV6-2 or TRBV6-3 and J is TRBJ1-2; D is unclear. This CDR3 spans 14 amino acids. Germline V CDR1 and CDR2: MNHEY, SVGEGT. Trimming left V 4 bases short and J 2 bases short, with 11 bases between. The chain's CDR3 is CASSLAQRNYGYTF. For the CDR3, the DNA is TGTGCCAGCAGTTTGGCGCAACGGAACTATGGCTACACCTTC.

The chain carries TRBV6-5 and TRBJ1-2; the match to TRBD1 covers 8 bases. This CDR3 is 13 amino acids long. Germline V gene sequence: CDR1 MNHEY, CDR2 SVGAGI. The junction had 4 bases not matched to a gene; V was cut back by 2 bases and J by 8 bases. CDR3 protein: CASSYAGQAGYTF. The CDR3 region has the DNA TGTGCCAGCAGTTACGCGGGACAGGCGGGCTACACCTTC.

The chain recombines TRBV12-3 or TRBV12-4 with TRBJ2-2; the D is unclear. V lost 8 bases to trimming and J lost 8 bases, with 6 bases between them. The CDR3 spans 10 residues. CDR3 nucleotides: TGTGCCAGCTCCATAGGGGAGCTGTTTTTT. Its translation is CASSIGELFF.

The chain recombines TRBV29-1 with TRBJ1-2; TRBD1 might be the D (5 bases). V lost 0 bases to trimming and J lost 7 bases, with 9 bases between them. CDR3 length: 12 amino acids. The germline V gene has CDR1 SQVTM and CDR2 ANQGSEA. CDR3 region: CSVEDQRGGYTF. CDR3 nucleotide sequence: TGCAGCGTTGAAGACCAGAGGGGTGGCTACACCTTC.

The V gene is TRBV19, the J gene TRBJ2-3; weak D call: TRBD1 (6 bases). Trimming pared 10 bases from V and 5 bases from J, leaving 19 bases between. The germline CDR1 and CDR2 sequences are LNHDA and SQIVND (reference sequence). CDR3 length: 14 residues. The CDR3 protein is CATAPGARGDTQYF. The CDR3 DNA is TGTGCCACCGCGCCAGGGGCCCGCGGAGATACGCAGTATTTT.

This sequence joins TRBV5-1 and TRBJ2-2; either TRBD1 or TRBD2 may fit D (5 bases each). Germline V gives CDR1 SGHRS, CDR2 YFSETQ. V was clipped by 4 bases and J by 5 bases, with 12 bases between them. The CDR3 extends over 14 amino acids. CDR3 in amino acids: CASSLIGETGELFF. CDR3 coding DNA: TGCGCCAGCAGCCTGATAGGGGAGACCGGGGAGCTGTTTTTT.

The genes are TRBV10-3 and TRBJ2-7, with D perhaps TRBD1 or TRBD2 (5 bases each). This CDR3 has 12 amino acids. In germline, CDR1 is ENHRY, CDR2 SYGVKD. Between the trimmed V and J ends, which lost 8 bases and 4 bases, there was a span of 12 bases. CDR3 residues: CAIRGPQYEQYF. CDR3 coding DNA: TGTGCCATCCGGGGACCGCAATACGAGCAGTACTTC.

In its sample, this clone was seen once. This chain connects TRBV10-1 to TRBJ2-1; D may match TRBD1 or TRBD2 (5 bases each). The CDR3 runs to 17 residues. The ends were cut back, 3 bases at V and 2 bases at J, with 17 bases in the middle. Germline lookup yields CDR1 WNHNN and CDR2 SYGVQD (reference sequence). The CDR3 nucleotides read TGCGCCAGCAGTGATTTACCCATCGAGGGGCCCTACAATGAGCAGTTCTTC. Translating it yields CASSDLPIEGPYNEQFF.

V gene TRBV2 combines with J gene TRBJ1-1; D remains ambiguous. This CDR3 has 14 residues. CDR1 SNHLY and CDR2 FYNNEI come from the germline V gene. With 4 bases removed from V and 2 bases from J, the gap between germline ends came to 11 bases. CDR3 loop: CASSVTSLNTEAFF. As DNA, the CDR3 is TGTGCCAGCAGTGTAACGAGCCTCAACACTGAAGCTTTCTTT.